The T cell receptor (beta chain) described here comes from a study of T cells after yellow fever vaccination. Whole-study findings and limits: On re-exposure, the response was weaker but peaked faster, at day 5 versus 15. Reappearance after the booster was observed for most primary-vaccination clones (96% CD4, over 70% CD8). CD4 and CD8 compartments shared a small share of clonotypes, likely from convergent recombination.

V shed 6 bases and J shed 6 bases, with 15 bases lying between them. Germline loops: CDR1 MNHEY, CDR2 SMNVEV (reference sequence). The CDR3 contains 14 residues. Making TCR cDNA involved 5'RACE template switching, which added UMIs and a universal primer site. TCRdb independently ran MiXCR on the 5' RACE reads; one entry per CDR3 protein. The repertoire holds 150,000 to 200,000 distinct CDR3 sequences, approximately 10% seen once, with about a third in the top ten. Note on this clonotype: Its antigen is unidentified.

This receptor was obtained from a man aged 18-30 years who received the YFV17D yellow fever vaccine. The starting material was CD8+ T cells sorted from PBMCs, obtained 45 days after the yellow fever booster vaccination. V gene TRBV27 combines with J gene TRBJ1-5; D is perhaps TRBD1 (6 bases). The CDR3 coding sequence is TGTGCCAGCAGCCGGGACCCAGGGGTTCAGCCCCAGCATTTT. It yields the protein CASSRDPGVQPQHF.